This T cell receptor (beta chain) was retrieved from a study of T cell responses to AZD1222 COVID-19 vaccine. Points from the study as a whole: In all cases, repertoires were sampled only after the peak T cell response. Females outnumbered males among donors, who were mostly white British; clonal diversity was possibly underestimated.

Trimming pared 0 bases from V and 5 bases from J, leaving 11 bases between. The germline V gene has CDR1 SGHRS and CDR2 YFSETQ. The CDR3 contains 14 residues. In its sample, this clone was seen once. Its antigen is unidentified. This table comes from immunoSEQ multiplex PCR, and its TCRdb copy is limited to in-frame clones, with some not included. The data show tens of thousands of clones, roughly four fifths seen once. Sequencing used peripheral blood, obtained on day 0 of AZD1222 vaccination. This sequence originates from an adult in good health. The chain couples TRBV5-1 to TRBJ1-2; possibly TRBD1 for D (6 bases). CDR3 in amino acids: CASSLAQGLYGYTF. CDR3 DNA: TGCGCCAGCAGCTTGGCCCAGGGGCTTTATGGCTACACCTTC.